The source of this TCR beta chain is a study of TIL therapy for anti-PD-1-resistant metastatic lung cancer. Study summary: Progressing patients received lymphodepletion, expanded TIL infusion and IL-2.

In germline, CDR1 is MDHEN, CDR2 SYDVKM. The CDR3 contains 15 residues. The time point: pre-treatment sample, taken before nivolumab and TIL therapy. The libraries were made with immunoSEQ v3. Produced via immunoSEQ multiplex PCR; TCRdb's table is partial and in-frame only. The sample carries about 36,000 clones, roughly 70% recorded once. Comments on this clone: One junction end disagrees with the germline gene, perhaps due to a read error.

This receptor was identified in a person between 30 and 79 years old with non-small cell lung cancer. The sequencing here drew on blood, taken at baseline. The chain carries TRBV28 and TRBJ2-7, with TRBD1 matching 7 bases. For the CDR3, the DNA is TGTGCCAGCAGTTTATTGTCCGGGCTCCCTCGGCAGGGGGAGTTC. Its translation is CASSLLSGLPRQGEF.